What follows are 21 T cell receptor beta chains derived from one specimen sequenced in a study of Ad26.COV2.S vaccination and SARS-CoV-2 variants. The table came from immunoSEQ multiplex PCR; TCRdb's copy has only in-frame clones and leaves some out. The sample consists of some 290,000 clones, about 82% of them appearing once. As to treatment: approximately 18 received Ad26.COV2.S at low or high dose, single or two shots; about 5 received placebo; per-sample allocation not given. Collection of samples fell on day 63 after the first vaccine or placebo injection. The starting material was peripheral blood, obtained in a trial of Ad26.COV2.S vaccine versus placebo. All receptors derive from a person between 18 and 60 years old who received the Ad26.COV2.S COVID-19 vaccine or a placebo.

The chain employs TRBV25-1 and TRBJ2-7; no reliable D call. The germline V and J ends were trimmed by 3 bases and 1 base, with 1 base remaining between them. CDR1 is MGHDK and CDR2 is SYGVNS in the germline V gene. The CDR3 contains 11 residues. In DNA, the CDR3 is TGTGCCAGCAGTGAGTCCTACGAGCAGTACTTC. It yields the protein CASSESYEQYF.

Notes on this clone: Additional DNA sequences in this sample encode the identical CDR3. This sequence joins TRBV3-1 (or the pseudogene TRBV3-2) and TRBJ2-5; no definite D call. The V and J ends lost 0 bases and 4 bases respectively, with 6 bases between them. The CDR3 sequence is 13 residues long. Germline CDR1 reads LGHDT; CDR2 reads YNNKEL (reference sequence). The CDR3 DNA reads as TGTGCCAGCAGCCAAGATGGTGGAGAGACCCAGTACTTC. It encodes CASSQDGGETQYF.

The count of this clone is one. The rearrangement uses TRBV9 and TRBJ1-1, with D uncertain. The CDR3 is made up of 12 amino acids. The ends were cut back, 0 bases at V and 3 bases at J, with 3 bases in the middle. The V gene's germline CDR1 is SGDLS and CDR2 YYNGEE. The CDR3 loop is CASSVVDTEAFF. CDR3 bases: TGTGCCAGCAGCGTAGTAGACACTGAAGCTTTCTTT.

The V and J genes are TRBV6-6 and TRBJ1-6; possibly TRBD1 for D (5 bases). CDR3 size: 14 residues. Germline CDR1 MNHNY, CDR2 SVGAGI (reference sequence). V was cut by 7 bases and J by 10 bases, with 17 bases left in between. CDR3 coding DNA: TGTGCCAGCATGGAGGAGGGTGGGGGATCACCCCTCCACTTT. This encodes CASMEEGGGSPLHF.

The gene calls are TRBV3-1 (or the pseudogene TRBV3-2) and TRBJ1-2, with D tentatively TRBD1 (5 bases). The germline V and J ends were trimmed by 1 base and 0 bases, with 9 bases remaining between them. The CDR3 spans 15 residues. Per germline, CDR1 LGHDT and CDR2 YNNKEL (reference sequence). CDR3 region: CASSQVQGANYGYTF. CDR3 bases: TGTGCCAGCAGCCAAGTTCAGGGCGCTAACTATGGCTACACCTTC.

The chain has TRBV9 and TRBJ2-5; 14 nucleotides agree with TRBD2. This CDR3 comprises 17 residues. V shed 3 bases and J 5 bases; nucleotides not matched to a gene: 9. CDR1 SGDLS and CDR2 YYNGEE come from the germline V gene. The DNA for the CDR3 is TGTGCCAGCAGCGCAGGGACTAGCGGGGGAAGGGGGGAGACCCAGTACTTC. It yields the protein CASSAGTSGGRGETQYF.

The chain uses TRBV7-8 and TRBJ2-1; unclear D gene. Trimming took 1 base from V and 13 from J, leaving 11 bases between them. Germline CDR1 reads SGHVS; CDR2 reads FQNEAQ. CDR3 length: 12 residues. The DNA for the CDR3 is TGTGCCAGCAGCTTAGAGGCAGGCGGCCAGTTCTTC. The encoded protein is CASSLEAGGQFF.

This rearrangement joins TRBV18 to TRBJ1-4; no clear D gene. This CDR3 region has 14 residues. The germline V gene has CDR1 KGHSH and CDR2 LQKENI. Trimming removed 4 bases from V and 7 bases from J, with 13 bases in between. CDR3 coding DNA: TGTGCCAGCTCACTCTCGACGGCCTTTGAAAAACTGTTTTTT. It is translated as CASSLSTAFEKLFF.

This clone was detected a few times. The gene calls are TRBV15 and TRBJ1-5, with 8 bases identical to TRBD1. V was clipped by 4 bases and J by 0 bases; unmatched bases: 5. The CDR3 is 16 residues long. CDR1 is LNHNV, CDR2 YYDKDF, per germline (reference sequence). As DNA, the CDR3 is TGTGCCACCAGCACACGGACAGGGTATAGCAATCAGCCCCAGCATTTT. It specifies CATSTRTGYSNQPQHF.

The chain links TRBV19 to TRBJ2-7; 7 positions match TRBD1. The CDR3 loop spans 16 amino acids. Germline V gives CDR1 LNHDA, CDR2 SQIVND (reference sequence). The V and J ends lost 3 bases and 1 base, in that order; junction bases with no gene match: 9. The CDR3 reads CASSIARAGGSYEQYF. As DNA, the CDR3 is TGTGCCAGTAGTATCGCAAGGGCAGGGGGATCCTACGAGCAGTACTTC.

The chain links TRBV7-9 to TRBJ2-3; D tentatively fits TRBD1 or TRBD2 (6 bases each). The CDR3 length is 16 residues. V lost 5 bases to trimming and J lost 1 base, with 16 bases between them. From germline, CDR1 is SEHNR and CDR2 FQNEAQ (reference sequence). Written as DNA, the CDR3 is TGTGCCAGCAGCGCCCAGAAGGGGGGCGGCACAGATACGCAGTATTTT. It translates to CASSAQKGGGTDTQYF.

This chain joins TRBV6-1 and TRBJ1-6, with D perhaps TRBD1 (5 bases). Trimming removed 3 bases at V and 0 bases at J, with 9 bases between. This CDR3 is 16 amino acids long. Germline CDR1 is MNHNS and CDR2 is SASEGT. CDR3 in amino acids: CASSDRQSSYNSPLHF. The CDR3 DNA reads TGTGCCAGCAGTGACCGACAGAGCTCCTATAATTCACCCCTCCACTTT.

This sequence joins TRBV7-3 and TRBJ2-6; 8 nucleotides align to TRBD1. The V gene's germline CDR1 is SGHTA and CDR2 FQGTGA. This CDR3 is 16 amino acids long. J was trimmed by 0 bases and V by 5 bases; bases with no gene match: 3. The CDR3 DNA sequence: TGTGCCAGCAGCCACGGACAGGGCTCTGGGGCCAACGTCCTGACTTTC. Protein: CASSHGQGSGANVLTF.

The rearrangement joins TRBV3-1 (or the pseudogene TRBV3-2) to TRBJ2-6; the D gene is possibly TRBD2 (5 bases). Between the trimmed V and J ends, which lost 1 base and 1 base, there was a span of 14 bases. Germline V gives CDR1 LGHDT, CDR2 YNNKEL (reference sequence). The CDR3 sequence is 18 residues long. The CDR3 DNA sequence: TGTGCCAGCAGCCAAGGGTGGGAATCGGGGTCTGGGGCCAACGTCCTGACTTTC. Translating it yields CASSQGWESGSGANVLTF.

The J gene is TRBJ2-5, the V gene TRBV10-3; TRBD2 aligns across 14 bases. The V segment lost 5 bases and the J segment 3 bases; nucleotides outside the gene matches: 2. This CDR3 has 15 amino acids. Germline CDR1 is ENHRY and CDR2 is SYGVKD. In DNA, the CDR3 is TGTGCCATCAGTCCGGGACTAGCGGGGGAAGAGACCCAGTACTTC. Translating it yields CAISPGLAGEETQYF.

V and J are TRBV6-2 or TRBV6-3 and TRBJ2-5, with a weak D call TRBD1 (5 bases). V dropped 4 bases and J dropped 5 bases, with 14 bases sitting between them. CDR1 and CDR2 from the germline V gene are MNHEY and SVGEGT. The CDR3 totals 14 residues. This CDR3 is CASSWNGAGETQYF. Here the CDR3 DNA reads TGTGCCAGCAGTTGGAATGGGGCAGGGGAGACCCAGTACTTC.

The CDR3 protein is CASSLGGTVTRGTQYF. DNA for the CDR3: TGCGCCAGCAGCTTGGGGGGGACAGTGACAAGAGGTACGCAGTATTTT. This rearrangement joins TRBV5-1 to TRBJ2-3, with TRBD1 identical over 7 bases. J lost 8 bases, V lost 0 bases, and 12 bases had no gene match. The CDR3 runs to 16 residues. The germline V gene has CDR1 SGHRS and CDR2 YFSETQ. Based on the CDR3 plus reference TRBV5-1 and TRBJ2-3, the full variable domain is KAGVTQTPRYLIKTRGQQVTLSCSPISGHRSVSWYQQTPGQGLQFLFEYFSETQRNKGNFPGRFSGRQFSNSRSEMNVSTLELGDSALYLCASSLGGTVTRGTQYFGPGTRLTVL.

This chain links TRBV19 with TRBJ2-7; 9 nucleotides match TRBD1. Germline CDR1 and CDR2: LNHDA and SQIVND (reference sequence). V trimming: 3 bases; J trimming: 4 bases; junction bases outside the gene matches: 16. The CDR3 is made up of 18 amino acids. CDR3 nucleotide sequence: TGTGCCAGTAGTATTGGATTGAGGTCGGGACAGGGTGGGTACGAGCAGTACTTC. This codes for CASSIGLRSGQGGYEQYF.

The chain recombines TRBV4-1 with TRBJ1-2; D call uncertain. The CDR3 contains 13 residues. The V gene lost 2 bases and the J gene lost 7 bases, with 11 bases spanning the gap. Germline values: CDR1 MGHRA, CDR2 YSYEKL. The DNA of the CDR3 is TGCGCCAGCAGCCAAATGTCCGGAGGTGGCTACACCTTC. Its protein is CASSQMSGGGYTF.

The J gene is TRBJ2-1, the V gene TRBV18, with TRBD2 as a possible D gene (6 bases). Germline V gene lookup returns CDR1 KGHSH and CDR2 LQKENI. V was clipped by 6 bases and J by 0 bases, with 15 bases between them. The CDR3 has 16 residues. The CDR3 spells CASSTTRASSYNEQFF. In DNA, the CDR3 is TGTGCCAGCTCTACGACTAGGGCAAGCTCCTACAATGAGCAGTTCTTC.

The chain recombines TRBV5-4 with TRBJ1-2; 11 nucleotides align to TRBD1. V dropped 3 bases and J dropped 0; count of bases not matched to a gene: 10. CDR3 size: 18 residues. Germline CDR1 and CDR2: SGHNT and YYREEE (reference sequence). The CDR3 region has the DNA TGTGCCAGCAGCTCCCGGACAGGGGGCGTTCTAGCTAACTATGGCTACACCTTC. Residues: CASSSRTGGVLANYGYTF.